This TCR beta chain was sequenced in a study of cytotoxic CD8 clonotypes in ibrutinib-treated CLL. For the study at large: Response sampling came at median around twelve months of treatment, ranging roughly 6 to 36 months. General observations from the study: Against age-matched healthy donors, baseline clonality ran higher and tracked circulating CD8+ T-cell counts. Stable or contracted on treatment, public clonotypes were also uncommon.

Note on this clone: Its antigen is not identified.

The V and J ends lost 6 bases and 3 bases, in that order; junction bases with no gene match: 8. CDR3 length: 15 amino acids. Germline CDR1 is MNHNS and CDR2 is SASEGT. Researchers set a sequencing depth target of 1 in 200,000 to 1 in 1 million T cells. The repertoire was sequenced with immunoSEQ multiplex PCR; TCRdb's copy has only in-frame clones and lacks some. The sample records approximately 2,500 clones, roughly four fifths being singletons. This chain uses TRBV6-1 with TRBJ1-5, with 7 bases fitting TRBD1. Sequencing used PBMCs, obtained before ibrutinib treatment. This clonotype was obtained from a human donor with chronic lymphocytic leukemia. In DNA form, the CDR3 reads TGTGCCAGCAGCCCGACAGGGACAAACAATCAGCCCCAGCATTTT. Amino acids: CASSPTGTNNQPQHF.